This passage covers 16 T cell receptor beta chains from one sample sequenced in a study of OX40 agonist ivuxolimab in advanced cancers. TCRdb's copy holds only in-frame clones and misses some; the assay was immunoSEQ multiplex PCR. Of over 50,000 clones listed, roughly 90% are singletons. Here the sequenced sample was CD4+ or CD8+ T cells sorted from blood, taken in a trial of the OX40 agonist ivuxolimab. These receptor sequences come from an adult with an advanced solid tumor such as melanoma, head and neck, liver or kidney cancer.

The chain joins TRBV5-5 to TRBJ2-7; D remains ambiguous. CDR3 length: 14 amino acids. V lost 4 bases and J 3 bases, leaving 14 bases between the germline ends. CDR1 and CDR2 from the germline V gene are SGHKS and YYEKEE (reference sequence). CDR3: CASSGKGLNYEQYF. For the CDR3, the DNA is TGTGCCAGCAGCGGCAAGGGTTTAAACTACGAGCAGTACTTC.

The rearrangement links TRBV4-1 to TRBJ2-1, with 16 bases identical to TRBD2. In germline, CDR1 is MGHRA, CDR2 YSYEKL. The CDR3 spans 20 residues. V shed 3 bases and J 1 base; nucleotides not matched to a gene: 9. CDR3 sequence reads: CASSHEGTSGRAKSYNEQFF. CDR3 nucleotide sequence: TGCGCCAGCAGCCATGAGGGGACTAGCGGGAGGGCTAAATCCTACAATGAGCAGTTCTTC.

The sample holds one count of this clone. J is TRBJ2-5 and V is TRBV5-6; D might be TRBD1 (6 bases). The CDR3 is 16 amino acids. Trimming stripped 4 bases from V and 1 base from J, with 17 bases between. Germline CDR1 is SGHDT and CDR2 is YYEEEE. In DNA form, the CDR3 reads TGTGCCAGCAGCGCCTCATCGACAGGTCTCCAAGAGACCCAGTACTTC. Protein: CASSASSTGLQETQYF. The variable domain in full, completed from reference TRBV5-6 and TRBJ2-5, reads DAGVTQSPTHLIKTRGQQVTLRCSPKSGHDTVSWYQQALGQGPQFIFQYYEEEERQRGNFPDRFSGHQFPNYSSELNVNALLLGDSALYLCASSASSTGLQETQYFGPGTRLLVL.

This chain links TRBV5-6 with TRBJ2-1; D not certain. The CDR3 is 11 residues long. Germline loops: CDR1 SGHDT, CDR2 YYEEEE. Deletions cut 0 bases from V and 9 bases from J, with 4 bases between. The CDR3 spells CASSLGGEQFF. In DNA form, the CDR3 reads TGTGCCAGCAGCTTGGGTGGTGAGCAGTTCTTC.

The rearrangement links TRBV30 to TRBJ1-4; 8 bases agree with TRBD1. Trimming removed 3 bases from V and 5 bases from J; junction bases left unmatched: 5. CDR1 and CDR2 (germline): GTSNPN, SVGIG (reference sequence). The CDR3 is 14 residues long. The CDR3 loop is CAWRGTGQNEKLFF. In nucleotides, the CDR3 is TGTGCCTGGAGAGGGACAGGTCAGAATGAAAAACTGTTTTTT.

The J gene is TRBJ2-3, the V gene TRBV11-2; 7 nucleotides match TRBD1. The CDR3 covers 15 residues. Germline values: CDR1 SGHAT, CDR2 FQNNGV. Losses at the gene ends were 5 bases for V and 2 bases for J; bases not matched to a gene: 7. The CDR3 DNA reads TGTGCCAGCAGCCTGACAGGGAGCGACACAGATACGCAGTATTTT. Its protein product is CASSLTGSDTDTQYF.

The chain couples TRBV5-1 to TRBJ2-5; D is possibly TRBD1 or TRBD2 (6 bases each). V lost 3 bases to trimming and J lost 5 bases, with 11 bases between them. Germline V gene sequence: CDR1 SGHRS, CDR2 YFSETQ. CDR3 size: 13 residues. The CDR3 DNA sequence: TGCGCCAGCAGCTCGGGGGCCTGGGAGACCCAGTACTTC. Amino acid sequence: CASSSGAWETQYF.

The rearrangement joins TRBV6-1 to TRBJ2-1; possible D gene TRBD2, 6 bases. V was clipped by 5 bases and J by 5 bases, with 13 bases between them. The length of the CDR3 is 14 residues. Germline V gives CDR1 MNHNS, CDR2 SASEGT. CDR3 nucleotides: TGTGCCAGCAGTTCGCGGGACCCTCACAATGAGCAGTTCTTC. This sequence encodes CASSSRDPHNEQFF.

This chain joins TRBV7-9 and TRBJ2-1, with D perhaps assigned TRBD1 or TRBD2 (5 bases each). Per the germline V gene, CDR1 is SEHNR and CDR2 is FQNEAQ (reference sequence). With 0 bases removed from V and 10 bases from J, the gap between germline ends came to 16 bases. The CDR3 runs 15 residues. The CDR3 nucleotides are TGTGCCAGCAGCTTAGCCCGGGACCTAAAAAGGGAGCAGTTCTTC. It is translated as CASSLARDLKREQFF. Full variable domain (rest looked up from reference TRBV7-9 and TRBJ2-1): DTGVSQNPRHKITKRGQNVTFRCDPISEHNRLYWYRQTLGQGPEFLTYFQNEAQLEKSRLLSDRFSAERPKGSFSTLEIQRTEQGDSAMYLCASSLARDLKREQFFGPGTRLTVL.

The V call is TRBV16, the J call TRBJ1-2; unclear D gene. The CDR3 contains 15 residues. V was clipped by 2 bases and J by 3 bases, with 13 bases between them. Germline assignment: CDR1 KGHSY and CDR2 FQNENV. The CDR3, as DNA: TGTGCCAGCAGCCAACGGCCTCGTACCGACTATGGCTACACCTTC. Translation: CASSQRPRTDYGYTF.

This chain connects TRBV2 to TRBJ1-1; no clear D gene. Looked up from germline, CDR1 is SNHLY and CDR2 is FYNNEI. The CDR3 consists of 12 residues. The V end was cut by 3 bases, the J end by 13 bases, with 15 bases between. The CDR3 protein is CASSDGPPGGFF. CDR3 bases: TGTGCCAGCAGTGATGGTCCCCCGGGTGGTTTCTTT.

CDR3 DNA: TGTGCCAGCAGTGAAACAGGGGCCGGGCGGGAGACCCAGTACTTC. Its translation: CASSETGAGRETQYF. V and J are TRBV6-1 and TRBJ2-5; 7 nucleotides match TRBD1. The CDR3 contains 15 residues. V was clipped by 2 bases and J by 5 bases; unmatched bases: 8. The germline CDR1 and CDR2 sequences are MNHNS and SASEGT.

This sequence joins TRBV7-9 and TRBJ1-4; the D gene is possibly TRBD1 (5 bases). This CDR3 has 15 amino acids. Germline CDR1 is SEHNR and CDR2 is FQNEAQ (reference sequence). V lost 5 bases, J lost 7 bases, and 17 bases lay in between. The CDR3 region has the DNA TGTGCCAGCAGCGTAATCGGGGGGGAGGGTGAAAAACTGTTTTTT. This sequence encodes CASSVIGGEGEKLFF.

The chain carries TRBV18 and TRBJ2-1; 9 bases map to TRBD1. Trimming cost V 3 bases and J 3 bases; bases outside gene matches: 21. Germline V gene sequence: CDR1 KGHSH, CDR2 LQKENI. The CDR3 loop spans 21 amino acids. Here the CDR3 DNA reads TGTGCCAGCTCACCGCTTCCGGGACAGGGTCACCCAGGGGGTGACTACAATGAGCAGTTCTTC. Protein product: CASSPLPGQGHPGGDYNEQFF.

This chain connects TRBV6-6 to TRBJ1-1, with TRBD1 identical over 10 bases. V was clipped by 2 bases and J by 10 bases; unmatched bases: 4. Germline V gene lookup returns CDR1 MNHNY and CDR2 SVGAGI (reference sequence). This CDR3 is built from 13 residues. This CDR3 is CASSYRQGAGAFF. The CDR3 DNA sequence: TGTGCCAGCAGTTACCGACAGGGGGCGGGAGCTTTCTTT.

The CDR3 nucleotides are TGTGCCAGCAGCTCCGGGACGGGGCAAGAGACCCAGTACTTC. This encodes CASSSGTGQETQYF. The J gene is TRBJ2-5, the V gene TRBV7-8; D may correspond to TRBD1 or TRBD2 (5 bases each). Germline assignment: CDR1 SGHVS and CDR2 FQNEAQ. The CDR3 is 14 residues long. Trimming shortened V by 4 bases and J by 2 bases, and 11 bases separated the two germline ends.